This entry features one T cell receptor (beta chain) sequence. Sequencing was performed with immunoSEQ multiplex PCR; in TCRdb, only in-frame clones are kept and a portion is missing. Among about 160,000 clones listed, approximately 84% were seen once. The data were obtained in a study of blood T cell repertoires in COVID-19. This CDR3 region has 15 residues. V was pared by 0 bases and J by 6 bases, with 11 bases between. From germline, CDR1 is LNHNV and CDR2 YYDKDF (reference sequence). The sample comprised peripheral blood. This clonotype was sampled from an elderly woman with acute or convalescent COVID-19. V and J are TRBV15 and TRBJ2-2; a possible D gene is TRBD2 (7 bases). The CDR3 DNA sequence: TGTGCCACCAGCAGAGATGGAGGGGGGGCCGGGGAGCTGTTTTTT. Its protein product is CATSRDGGGAGELFF.